This entry concerns a single T cell receptor beta chain. Data came from immunoSEQ multiplex PCR; TCRdb stores just in-frame clones and leaves some out. The sample shows approximately 58,000 clones, about nine tenths of them seen only once. This sample is drawn from a study of control samples from healthy donors and cancer patients. The germline V and J ends were trimmed by 1 base and 5 bases, with 5 bases remaining between them. This CDR3 contains 13 residues. The chain combines TRBV12-3 or TRBV12-4 with TRBJ2-2; tentative D call: TRBD2 (5 bases). Material for sequencing was PBMCs. This TCR was recovered from a man in his 60s with head and neck cancer. The CDR3 loop reads CASSLGGTGELFF. CDR3 nucleotides: TGTGCCAGCAGTTTAGGAGGGACCGGGGAGCTGTTTTTT.